The 28 T cell receptor beta chains given below trace back to one sample, sequenced in a study of cytomegalovirus exposure and HLA in healthy donors. In the PCR, 60 Vbeta and 13 Jbeta primers were used. Using immunoSEQ multiplex PCR, the repertoire was profiled, and TCRdb retains in-frame clones only, with some absent. The repertoire has 83,000 or so clones, around 79% of them found once; the top ten carry about 15%. Sequencing was carried out using PBMCs. These receptors all come from a woman between 40 and 55 years old in good health and CMV-seropositive.

This chain uses TRBV6-4 with TRBJ1-4; 9 positions match TRBD1. This CDR3 is built from 18 residues. Germline CDR1 and CDR2: MRHNA and SNTAGT. With V trimmed by 5 bases and J by 3 bases, 13 bases remained unmatched. The CDR3 DNA sequence: TGTGCCAGCAGTCCGGCAGGGGGACAGGGACTTTCTAATGAAAAACTGTTTTTT. It yields the protein CASSPAGGQGLSNEKLFF.

The V gene is TRBV5-4, the J gene TRBJ2-3, with D tentatively TRBD1 (5 bases). V was clipped by 4 bases and J by 4 bases, with 10 bases between them. Germline V CDR1 and CDR2: SGHNT, YYREEE (reference sequence). This CDR3 has 13 residues. CDR3 protein: CASSISGPDTQYF. The DNA for the CDR3 is TGTGCCAGCAGCATCTCAGGGCCAGATACGCAGTATTTT.

CDR3 sequence: CASSFLAGGLQEQYF. The CDR3 DNA reads as TGTGCCAGCAGCTTCCTAGCGGGAGGGCTACAGGAGCAGTACTTC. This rearrangement joins TRBV7-2 to TRBJ2-7; 12 nucleotides match TRBD2. The CDR3 loop spans 15 amino acids. Germline-derived CDR1 and CDR2 are SGHTA and FQGNSA. V gave up 3 bases and J gave up 7 bases; unmatched junction bases: 7. The variable domain in full, completed from reference TRBV7-2 and TRBJ2-7, reads GAGVSQSPSNKVTEKGKDVELRCDPISGHTALYWYRQSLGQGLEFLIYFQGNSAPDKSGLPSDRFSAERTGGSVSTLTIQRTQQEDSAVYLCASSFLAGGLQEQYFGPGTRLTVT.

This chain connects TRBV9 to TRBJ2-2; 7 positions agree with TRBD2. The V gene end was trimmed by 2 bases and the J gene end by 2 bases; junction bases not matched to a gene: 3. This CDR3 is built from 15 residues. CDR1 and CDR2 (germline): SGDLS, YYNGEE. The CDR3 DNA is TGTGCCAGCAGCGTCGGGACTATTAACACCGGGGAGCTGTTTTTT. This encodes CASSVGTINTGELFF.

The rearrangement links TRBV9 to TRBJ2-1, with 9 positions matching TRBD1. After removal of 0 bases from V and 4 bases from J, the junction contained 5 bases not matched to a gene. Germline V gene lookup returns CDR1 SGDLS and CDR2 YYNGEE. The CDR3 is made up of 16 amino acids. The CDR3 DNA is TGTGCCAGCAGCGTAGGCCCGGGACAGGGATACAATGAGCAGTTCTTC. Amino acid sequence: CASSVGPGQGYNEQFF.

The chain uses TRBV7-9 and TRBJ2-3, with D perhaps TRBD2 (7 bases). V was shortened by 5 bases and J by 2 bases, with 20 bases between the two germline ends. This CDR3 is 17 amino acids long. Per germline, CDR1 SEHNR and CDR2 FQNEAQ (reference sequence). CDR3 sequence reads: CASSPRGGRDYTDTQYF. The CDR3 nucleotides are TGTGCCAGCAGCCCGAGAGGGGGGAGGGATTACACAGATACGCAGTATTTT.

This rearrangement joins TRBV7-9 to TRBJ1-1; D gene uncertain. CDR1 is SEHNR and CDR2 is FQNEAQ in the germline V gene (reference sequence). The CDR3 consists of 13 residues. V gave up 7 bases and J gave up 1 base, with 10 bases separating them. The DNA of the CDR3 is TGTGCCAGCATTGAGACTCAGAACACTGAAGCTTTCTTT. Its translation: CASIETQNTEAFF.

The V call is TRBV11-2, the J call TRBJ2-7; D is uncertain. With 3 bases removed from V and 0 bases from J, the gap between germline ends came to 6 bases. Germline V gene data show CDR1 as SGHAT and CDR2 as FQNNGV. This CDR3 region has 13 residues. CDR3 loop: CASSFPSSYEQYF. The CDR3, as DNA: TGTGCCAGCAGCTTCCCGAGCTCCTACGAGCAGTACTTC.

This sequence joins TRBV27 and TRBJ1-5; 8 positions agree with TRBD1. V lost 6 bases, J lost 6 bases, and 10 bases stayed unmatched. Germline loops: CDR1 MNHEY, CDR2 SMNVEV (reference sequence). CDR3 size: 15 residues. CDR3 DNA sequence: TGTGCCAGCAGGCAGGACAGGGACACAATTCAGCCCCAGCATTTT. Amino acid sequence: CASRQDRDTIQPQHF.

The chain uses TRBV18 and TRBJ1-1; the match to TRBD1 covers 7 bases. In germline, CDR1 is KGHSH, CDR2 LQKENI. CDR3 size: 15 residues. Unmatched junction bases numbered 10, after V lost 5 bases and J lost 4 bases. The CDR3 nucleotides read TGTGCCAGCTCAACCACCGGCAGGGGGACCACTGAAGCTTTCTTT. Protein sequence: CASSTTGRGTTEAFF.

In its sample, this clone was seen a few times. This chain uses TRBV4-1 with TRBJ2-1, with 12 bases that match TRBD2. V shed 0 bases, J shed 4 bases, and the junction held 7 bases outside the gene matches. The length of the CDR3 is 18 residues. In germline, CDR1 is MGHRA, CDR2 YSYEKL. CDR3 sequence: CASSQDPPLAGGYNEQFF. The CDR3 coding sequence is TGCGCCAGCAGCCAAGATCCCCCACTAGCGGGGGGTTACAATGAGCAGTTCTTC.

The gene calls are TRBV19 and TRBJ1-5; 7 bases are a match to TRBD1. Losses at the gene ends were 3 bases for V and 4 bases for J; bases not matched to a gene: 0. Germline assignment: CDR1 LNHDA and CDR2 SQIVND (reference sequence). The CDR3 length is 13 residues. As DNA, the CDR3 is TGTGCCAGTAGTATGACAGGGAATCAGCCCCAGCATTTT. Its translation is CASSMTGNQPQHF.

The gene calls are TRBV28 and TRBJ2-7; 11 bases match TRBD2. V trimming: 8 bases; J trimming: 8 bases; junction bases outside the gene matches: 5. CDR1 is MDHEN and CDR2 is SYDVKM in the germline V gene. The CDR3 sequence is 12 residues long. The CDR3 protein is CASWPSGGQQYF. The DNA for the CDR3 is TGTGCCAGCTGGCCTAGCGGGGGGCAGCAGTACTTC.

This chain connects TRBV5-5 to TRBJ1-2; 9 positions match TRBD1. There are 15 residues in the CDR3. The trim removed 0 bases at V and 4 bases at J, leaving 4 bases unmatched. Per the germline V gene, CDR1 is SGHKS and CDR2 is YYEKEE (reference sequence). The CDR3: CASSLDGTGTYGYTF. Here the CDR3 DNA reads TGTGCCAGCAGCTTGGACGGGACAGGGACCTATGGCTACACCTTC.

The J gene is TRBJ1-2, the V gene TRBV28; D unclear. The CDR3 contains 12 residues. CDR1 is MDHEN, CDR2 SYDVKM, per germline. V lost 8 bases and J 1 base, leaving 8 bases between the germline ends. The CDR3 is CASSQNNYGYTF. The DNA for the CDR3 is TGTGCCAGCTCACAGAATAACTATGGCTACACCTTC.

The CDR3 protein is CASSVLEGAGYTF. CDR3 coding DNA: TGCGCCAGCAGCGTGTTGGAGGGAGCTGGCTACACCTTC. The rearrangement uses TRBV5-1 and TRBJ1-2; D is uncertain. The CDR3 has 13 residues. Germline values: CDR1 SGHRS, CDR2 YFSETQ. V lost 4 bases and J 7 bases, leaving 14 bases between the germline ends.

This clone was counted between two and nine times. The chain employs TRBV28 and TRBJ2-1; 10 nucleotides agree with TRBD1. The V segment lost 5 bases and the J segment 6 bases; nucleotides outside the gene matches: 7. Germline-derived CDR1 and CDR2 are MDHEN and SYDVKM. The CDR3 loop spans 15 amino acids. The CDR3 region has the DNA TGTGCCAGCAGTGCCGGGACAGGGGCGCGCAATGAGCAGTTCTTC. Translated: CASSAGTGARNEQFF.

This clone has just a few counts. V gene TRBV19 combines with J gene TRBJ1-1; 7 bases line up with TRBD1. CDR1 is LNHDA, CDR2 SQIVND, per germline (reference sequence). This CDR3 is 13 amino acids long. With 6 bases clipped from V and 1 base from J, the junction kept 2 bases outside the gene matches. The CDR3, as DNA: TGTGCCAGTAGCAGGACAGGGAACACTGAAGCTTTCTTT. The encoded protein is CASSRTGNTEAFF.

The rearrangement links TRBV29-1 to TRBJ2-7; TRBD1 agrees at 9 bases. J lost 6 bases, V lost 7 bases, and 10 bases had no gene match. Germline lookup yields CDR1 SQVTM and CDR2 ANQGSEA. The CDR3 contains 13 residues. CDR3 sequence (DNA): TGCAGCGCCGGGACAGGGACTGGGGGCGAGCAGTACTTC. As protein: CSAGTGTGGEQYF.

The CDR3 region has the DNA TGTGCCAGCAGTACCCGACAGGGAGATCTAGCCAAAAACATTCAGTACTTC. It encodes CASSTRQGDLAKNIQYF. This rearrangement joins TRBV28 to TRBJ2-4, with TRBD1 matching 7 bases. J lost 0 bases, V lost 5 bases, and 10 bases had no gene match. The CDR3 extends over 17 amino acids. CDR1 MDHEN and CDR2 SYDVKM come from the germline V gene.

This chain joins TRBV27 and TRBJ2-3, with 15 positions matching TRBD2. J lost 6 bases, V lost 3 bases, and 4 bases had no gene match. CDR1 is MNHEY and CDR2 is SMNVEV in the germline V gene (reference sequence). CDR3 size: 16 residues. Here the CDR3 reads CASSFPGTSGRDTQYF. CDR3 bases: TGTGCCAGCAGTTTCCCAGGGACTAGCGGGAGGGATACGCAGTATTTT.

The chain joins TRBV27 to TRBJ1-1, with D unresolved. The CDR3 consists of 13 residues. V was shortened by 4 bases and J by 11 bases, with 17 bases between the two germline ends. Germline V gene lookup returns CDR1 MNHEY and CDR2 SMNVEV (reference sequence). The CDR3 DNA follows: TGTGCCAGCAGTTCAATAACGGGTCAGAGGGCTTTCTTT. Protein sequence: CASSSITGQRAFF.

This sequence joins TRBV18 and TRBJ1-2; tentatively, D is TRBD1 (6 bases). V dropped 3 bases and J dropped 5 bases, with 22 bases sitting between them. Germline CDR1 is KGHSH and CDR2 is LQKENI. This CDR3 region has 17 residues. CDR3 protein: CASSPSPSGHLIYGYTF. The CDR3 DNA sequence: TGTGCCAGCTCACCGTCTCCCTCGGGACACCTTATTTATGGCTACACCTTC.

This clone was seen a few times. This rearrangement joins TRBV29-1 to TRBJ1-5; 7 nucleotides align to TRBD1. Germline V gene lookup returns CDR1 SQVTM and CDR2 ANQGSEA. The CDR3 has 13 residues. V shed 6 bases and J 0 bases; nucleotides not matched to a gene: 2. CDR3 in DNA: TGCAGCGTAAGGGACAGTAGCAATCAGCCCCAGCATTTT. Its protein is CSVRDSSNQPQHF.

The chain recombines TRBV2 with TRBJ1-3, with 7 bases that match TRBD1. This CDR3 is built from 15 residues. The germline CDR1 and CDR2 sequences are SNHLY and FYNNEI. With 4 bases clipped from V and 0 bases from J, the junction kept 3 bases outside the gene matches. The CDR3 is CASSVDRTSGNTIYF. Here the CDR3 DNA reads TGTGCCAGCAGTGTGGACAGGACCTCTGGAAACACCATATATTTT.

This clone has only a few counts. The chain carries TRBV6-5 and TRBJ1-3; D gene unclear. The germline CDR1 and CDR2 sequences are MNHEY and SVGAGI. Trimming pared 4 bases from V and 4 bases from J, leaving 17 bases between. CDR3 length: 16 residues. CDR3 loop: CASSSPTRPEGNTIYF. CDR3 nucleotides: TGTGCCAGCAGTTCTCCAACTAGGCCAGAGGGAAACACCATATATTTT.

CDR3 in amino acids: CASSLLDRDDEQYF. The CDR3 DNA reads as TGTGCCAGTAGTCTGTTGGACAGGGACGACGAGCAGTACTTC. The chain is built from TRBV19 and TRBJ2-7, with 8 bases aligning to TRBD1. Germline values: CDR1 LNHDA, CDR2 SQIVND (reference sequence). V trimming: 5 bases; J trimming: 5 bases; junction bases outside the gene matches: 8. This CDR3 is built from 14 residues.

V and J are TRBV2 and TRBJ2-3; no definite D call. CDR3 length: 15 amino acids. V was trimmed by 3 bases and J by 1 base, leaving 11 bases between them. In germline, CDR1 is SNHLY, CDR2 FYNNEI. Here the CDR3 reads CASSDGAAGTDTQYF. DNA of the CDR3: TGTGCCAGCAGTGACGGCGCGGCCGGCACAGATACGCAGTATTTT. The full variable domain, its missing parts supplied by reference TRBV2 and TRBJ2-3, is EPEVTQTPSHQVTQMGQEVILRCVPISNHLYFYWYRQILGQKVEFLVSFYNNEISEKSEIFDDQFSVERPDGSNFTLKIRSTKLEDSAMYFCASSDGAAGTDTQYFGPGTRLTVL.